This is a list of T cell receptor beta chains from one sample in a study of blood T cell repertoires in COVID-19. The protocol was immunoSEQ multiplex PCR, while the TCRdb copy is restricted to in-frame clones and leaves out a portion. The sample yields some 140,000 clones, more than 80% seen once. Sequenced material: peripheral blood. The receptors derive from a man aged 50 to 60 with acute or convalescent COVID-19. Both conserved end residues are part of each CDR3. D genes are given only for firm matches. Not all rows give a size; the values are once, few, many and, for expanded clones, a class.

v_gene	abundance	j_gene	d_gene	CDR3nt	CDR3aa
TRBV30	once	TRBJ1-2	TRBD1	TGTGCCTGGAGTGCCAGTGACAGGGCAAATGGCTACACCTTC	CAWSASDRANGYTF
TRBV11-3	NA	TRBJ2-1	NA	TGTGCCAGCAGCTTAGAAGGGGTACGGGAGCAGTTCTTC	CASSLEGVREQFF
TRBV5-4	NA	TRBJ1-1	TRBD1	TGTGCCAGCAGCTTGGCGGGGGGACAGGGAAGAGTCACTGAAGCTTTCTTT	CASSLAGGQGRVTEAFF
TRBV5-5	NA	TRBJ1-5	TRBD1	TGTGCCAGCAGCTCCTCAGGGGGCCGCCAGCCCCAGCATTTT	CASSSSGGRQPQHF
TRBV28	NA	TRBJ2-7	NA	TGTGCCAGCAGTCCCGGGACACCCTACGAGCAGTACTTC	CASSPGTPYEQYF
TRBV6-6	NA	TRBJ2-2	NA	TGTGCCAGCAGTTTCGCGAACCCGAACACCGGGGAGCTGTTTTTT	CASSFANPNTGELFF
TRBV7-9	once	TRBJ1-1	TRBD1	TGTGCCAGCAGCCCAAACAGGGGGAACACTGAAGCTTTCTTT	CASSPNRGNTEAFF
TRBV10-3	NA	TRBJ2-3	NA	TGTGCCATCAGTGAGCGCCAGGGCACAGATACGCAGTATTTT	CAISERQGTDTQYF
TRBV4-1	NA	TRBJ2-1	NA	TGCGCCAGCAGCCAAGAACCACTAGTTAGTGGCAATGAGCAGTTCTTC	CASSQEPLVSGNEQFF
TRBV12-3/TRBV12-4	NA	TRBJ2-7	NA	TGTGCCAGCAGTCCCCCGCGAGGCCACGAGCAGTACTTC	CASSPPRGHEQYF
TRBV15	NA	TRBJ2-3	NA	TGTGCCACCTCCCTTCGAGTTGCGGAAAGCACAGATACGCAGTATTTT	CATSLRVAESTDTQYF
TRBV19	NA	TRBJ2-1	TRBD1	TGTGCCAGTAGTCCGGGACAGGGACAATTCTTC	CASSPGQGQFF
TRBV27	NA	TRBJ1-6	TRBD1	TGTGCCACGCGTAGGGGGCTGTCCTATAATTCACCCCTCCACTTT	CATRRGLSYNSPLHF
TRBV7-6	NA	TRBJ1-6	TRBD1	TGTGCCAGCAGCTCCAGACAGGGAGGTAATTCACCCCTCCACTTT	CASSSRQGGNSPLHF
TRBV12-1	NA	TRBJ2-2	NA	TGTGCCAGCAGCTTTGGTTCTGAACTAGCGGGTTTCCCCGGGGAGCTGTTTTTT	CASSFGSELAGFPGELFF
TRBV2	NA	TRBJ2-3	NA	TGTGCCAGCAGTGAAAGTATTCTTGGGCGCACAGATACGCAGTATTTT	CASSESILGRTDTQYF
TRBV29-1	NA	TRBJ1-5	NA	TGCAGCGTTCAAGGTCCGCGGGGACAGCCCCAGCATTTT	CSVQGPRGQPQHF
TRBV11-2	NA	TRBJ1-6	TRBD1	TGTGCCAGCAGCACCAGACAGGGAGTTAATTCACCCCTCCACTTT	CASSTRQGVNSPLHF
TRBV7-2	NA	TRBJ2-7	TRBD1	TGTGCCAGCAGCTTTTCGGGACAGGCCTACGAGCAGTACTTC	CASSFSGQAYEQYF
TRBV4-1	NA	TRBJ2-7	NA	TGCGCCAGCAGCCAAGGCGGGCGGGTAGATAGCTACGAGCAGTACTTC	CASSQGGRVDSYEQYF
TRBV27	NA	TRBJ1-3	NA	TGTGCCAGCAAAGGTAGCTTATCTGGAAACACCATATATTTT	CASKGSLSGNTIYF
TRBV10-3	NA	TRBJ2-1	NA	TGTGCCAACAGGGGAGGGGGTTACAATGAGCAGTTCTTC	CANRGGGYNEQFF
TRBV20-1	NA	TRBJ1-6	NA	TGCAGTGCTAGTTCCGCGAGCTCCTATAATTCACCCCTCCACTTT	CSASSASSYNSPLHF
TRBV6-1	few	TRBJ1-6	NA	TGTGCCAGCAGTGATATCGACGGTCCTAGATCACCCCTCCACTTT	CASSDIDGPRSPLHF
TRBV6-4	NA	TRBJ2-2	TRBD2	TGTGCCAGCAGTGACTCGATTGGGCTAGCGGGGAGCACCGGGGAGCTGTTTTTT	CASSDSIGLAGSTGELFF
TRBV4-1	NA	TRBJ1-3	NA	TGCGCCAGCAGCCACGCAGGCCGCCCGAGCTCTGGAAACACCATATATTTT	CASSHAGRPSSGNTIYF
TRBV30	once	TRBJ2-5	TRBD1	TGTGCCTGGAGTGTAGGGCAGGGGGCAGAGACCCAGTACTTC	CAWSVGQGAETQYF
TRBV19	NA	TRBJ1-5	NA	TGTGCCAGTAGTATAGCGGCGGGTCGCCCCCAGCATTTT	CASSIAAGRPQHF
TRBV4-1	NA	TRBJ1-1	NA	TGCGCCAGCAGCCAAGATTATAGGCCGCCGCGGGACACTGAAGCTTTCTTT	CASSQDYRPPRDTEAFF
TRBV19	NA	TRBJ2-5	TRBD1	TGTGCCAGTAGTACTCTACAGGGGATCCAAGAGACCCAGTACTTC	CASSTLQGIQETQYF
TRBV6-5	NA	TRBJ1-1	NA	TGTGCCAGCAGTTCAGGCGTGAACACTGAAGCTTTCTTT	CASSSGVNTEAFF
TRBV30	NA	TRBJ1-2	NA	TGTGCCTGGAGTTACAGGGTACATAACTATGGCTACACCTTC	CAWSYRVHNYGYTF
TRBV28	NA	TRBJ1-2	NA	TGTGCCAGCACTAGGAACTATGGCTACACCTTC	CASTRNYGYTF
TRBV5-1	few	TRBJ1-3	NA	TGCGCCAGCAGCTCTACAGGGCCTACTGGAAACACCATATATTTT	CASSSTGPTGNTIYF
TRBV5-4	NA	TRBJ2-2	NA	TGTGCCAGCAGCTTTATGTCAGGGGTCTCGGTATCCGGGGAGCTGTTTTTT	CASSFMSGVSVSGELFF
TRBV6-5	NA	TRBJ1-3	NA	TGTGCCAGCATTCCCCGGGGATCCTCTGGAAACACCATATATTTT	CASIPRGSSGNTIYF
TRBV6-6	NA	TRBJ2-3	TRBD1	TGTGCCACCAGGGGACAGCCCACAGATACGCAGTATTTT	CATRGQPTDTQYF